The present entry profiles one T cell receptor beta chain with its context. The antigen remains undetermined. This sample is drawn from a study of cytomegalovirus exposure and HLA in healthy donors. Study-level points and caveats: The likely explanation for a cluster of highly shared sequence variants was sequencing artifact. The authors excluded some V segments, including TRBV6-2 and TRBV6-3, as indistinguishable. Investigators reported 150 to 200 TCR beta chains as tied to cytomegalovirus. A later look showed TCR association rates differing by HLA locus, highest for DRB1 and lowest for HLA-C.

The CDR3 is made up of 14 amino acids. The germline CDR1 and CDR2 sequences are SNHLY and FYNNEI. The V and J ends lost 4 bases and 4 bases, in that order; junction bases with no gene match: 5. PCR used 60 Vbeta primers and 13 Jbeta primers. Generated by immunoSEQ multiplex PCR, the TCRdb table keeps only in-frame clones and is missing some. The data show roughly 99,000 clones, more than 75% seen once. The sample comprised PBMCs. The chain employs TRBV2 and TRBJ2-5; 8 positions match TRBD2. The source of this sequence is a young man in good health and CMV-seropositive. The CDR3 region has the DNA TGTGCCAGCAGTGCCGGGGGGGCCGTAGAGACCCAGTACTTC. Its translation is CASSAGGAVETQYF.